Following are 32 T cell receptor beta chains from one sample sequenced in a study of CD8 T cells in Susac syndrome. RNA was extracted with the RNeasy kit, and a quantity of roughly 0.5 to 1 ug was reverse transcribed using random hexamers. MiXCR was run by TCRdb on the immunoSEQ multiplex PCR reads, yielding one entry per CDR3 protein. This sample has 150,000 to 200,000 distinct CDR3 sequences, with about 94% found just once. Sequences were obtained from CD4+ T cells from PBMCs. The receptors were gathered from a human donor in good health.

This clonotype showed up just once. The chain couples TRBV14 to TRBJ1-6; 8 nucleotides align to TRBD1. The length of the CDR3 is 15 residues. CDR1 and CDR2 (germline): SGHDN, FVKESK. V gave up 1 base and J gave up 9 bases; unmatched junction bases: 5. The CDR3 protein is CASSQGQGISSPLHF. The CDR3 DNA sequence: TGTGCCAGCAGCCAAGGACAGGGGATAAGTTCACCCCTCCACTTT.

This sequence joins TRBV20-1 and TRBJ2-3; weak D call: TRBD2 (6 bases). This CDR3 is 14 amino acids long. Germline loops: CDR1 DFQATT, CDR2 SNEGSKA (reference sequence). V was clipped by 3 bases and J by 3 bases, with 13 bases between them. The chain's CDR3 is CSARPLATTDTQYF. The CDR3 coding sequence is TGCAGTGCTAGGCCCCTAGCGACGACAGATACGCAGTATTTT.

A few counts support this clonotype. DNA of the CDR3: TGTGCCAGCAGTGAGCTCGGACAGGGAAATTCACCCCTCCACTTT. Protein product: CASSELGQGNSPLHF. The V gene is TRBV25-1, the J gene TRBJ1-6; 8 nucleotides align to TRBD1. V was pared by 3 bases and J by 7 bases, with 5 bases of the junction left unmatched. CDR3 length: 15 amino acids. Looked up from germline, CDR1 is MGHDK and CDR2 is SYGVNS.

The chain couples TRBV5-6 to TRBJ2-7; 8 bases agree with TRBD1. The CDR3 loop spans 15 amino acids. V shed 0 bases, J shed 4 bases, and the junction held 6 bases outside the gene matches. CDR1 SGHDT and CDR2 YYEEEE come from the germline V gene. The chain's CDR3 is CASSLVGRQGYEQYF. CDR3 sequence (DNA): TGTGCCAGCAGCTTGGTAGGCCGACAGGGGTACGAGCAGTACTTC.

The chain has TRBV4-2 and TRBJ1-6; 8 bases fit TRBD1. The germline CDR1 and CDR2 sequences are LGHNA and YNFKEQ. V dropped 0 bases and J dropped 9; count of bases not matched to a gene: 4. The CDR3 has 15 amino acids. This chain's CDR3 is CASSQDWTGSSPLHF. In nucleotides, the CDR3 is TGTGCCAGCAGCCAAGACTGGACAGGGAGTTCACCCCTCCACTTT.

CDR3 sequence (DNA): TGCAGCGCCCGGGGGGTTTCCTACGAGCAGTACTTC. The encoded protein is CSARGVSYEQYF. The chain combines TRBV29-1 with TRBJ2-7; 7 bases line up with TRBD2. This CDR3 region has 12 residues. Trimming removed 7 bases from V and 1 base from J; junction bases left unmatched: 4. Germline lookup yields CDR1 SQVTM and CDR2 ANQGSEA.

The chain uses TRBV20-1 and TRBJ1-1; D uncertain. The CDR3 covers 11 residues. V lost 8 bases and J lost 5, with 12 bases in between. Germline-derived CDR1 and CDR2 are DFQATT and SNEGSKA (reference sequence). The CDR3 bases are TGCAGTTCTATTCTCGCGACTGAAGCTTTCTTT. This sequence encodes CSSILATEAFF.

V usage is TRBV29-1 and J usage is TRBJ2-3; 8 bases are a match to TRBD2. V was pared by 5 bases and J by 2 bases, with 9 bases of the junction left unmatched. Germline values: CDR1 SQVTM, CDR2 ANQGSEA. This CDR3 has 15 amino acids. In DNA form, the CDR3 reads TGCAGCGTTCTCTCCGCGGGGGGACCCACAGATACGCAGTATTTT. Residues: CSVLSAGGPTDTQYF.

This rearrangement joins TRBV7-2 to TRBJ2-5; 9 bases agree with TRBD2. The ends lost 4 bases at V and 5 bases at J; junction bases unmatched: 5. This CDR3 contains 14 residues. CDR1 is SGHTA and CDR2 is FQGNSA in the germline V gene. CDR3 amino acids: CASSYASGVETQYF. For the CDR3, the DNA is TGTGCCAGCAGCTACGCTAGCGGGGTTGAGACCCAGTACTTC. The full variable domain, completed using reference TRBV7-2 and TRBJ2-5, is GAGVSQSPSNKVTEKGKDVELRCDPISGHTALYWYRQSLGQGLEFLIYFQGNSAPDKSGLPSDRFSAERTGGSVSTLTIQRTQQEDSAVYLCASSYASGVETQYFGPGTRLLVL.

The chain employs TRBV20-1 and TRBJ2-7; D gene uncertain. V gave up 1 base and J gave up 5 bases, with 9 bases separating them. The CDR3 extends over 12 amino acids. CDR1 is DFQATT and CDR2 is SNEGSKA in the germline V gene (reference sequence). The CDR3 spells CSARARLHEQYF. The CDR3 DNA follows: TGCAGTGCTAGAGCGCGTCTCCACGAGCAGTACTTC.

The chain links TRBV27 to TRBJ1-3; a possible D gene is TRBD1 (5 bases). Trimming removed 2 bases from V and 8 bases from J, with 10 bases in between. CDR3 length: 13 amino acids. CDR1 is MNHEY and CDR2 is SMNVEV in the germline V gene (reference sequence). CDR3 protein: CASSLRRGDTIYF. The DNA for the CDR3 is TGTGCCAGCAGTTTACGGAGGGGAGACACCATATATTTT.

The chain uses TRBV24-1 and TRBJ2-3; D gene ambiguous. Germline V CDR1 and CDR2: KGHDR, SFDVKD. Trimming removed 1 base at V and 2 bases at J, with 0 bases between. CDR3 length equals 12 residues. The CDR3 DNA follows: TGTGCCACCAGTGATTTCACAGATACGCAGTATTTT. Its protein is CATSDFTDTQYF.

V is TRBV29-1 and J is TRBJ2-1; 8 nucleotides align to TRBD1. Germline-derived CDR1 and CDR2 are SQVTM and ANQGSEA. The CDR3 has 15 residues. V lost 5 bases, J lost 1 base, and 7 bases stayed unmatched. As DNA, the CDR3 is TGCAGCGTTTATTCTGGGGACAGGTCCTACAATGAGCAGTTCTTC. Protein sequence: CSVYSGDRSYNEQFF.

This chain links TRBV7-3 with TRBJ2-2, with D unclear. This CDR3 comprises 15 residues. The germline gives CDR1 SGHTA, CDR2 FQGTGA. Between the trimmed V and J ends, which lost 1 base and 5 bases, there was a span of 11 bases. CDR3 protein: CASSLNGIRTGELFF. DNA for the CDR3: TGTGCCAGCAGCTTAAATGGGATTAGAACCGGGGAGCTGTTTTTT.

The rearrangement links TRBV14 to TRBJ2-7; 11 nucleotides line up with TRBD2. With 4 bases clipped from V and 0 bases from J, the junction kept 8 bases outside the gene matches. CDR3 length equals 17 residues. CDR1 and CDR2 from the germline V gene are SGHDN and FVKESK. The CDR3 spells CASSPGGLADSSYEQYF. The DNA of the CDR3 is TGTGCCAGCAGCCCGGGGGGACTAGCGGACAGCTCCTACGAGCAGTACTTC. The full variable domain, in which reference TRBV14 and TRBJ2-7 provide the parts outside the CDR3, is EAGVTQFPSHSVIEKGQTVTLRCDPISGHDNLYWYRRVMGKEIKFLLHFVKESKQDESGMPNNRFLAERTGGTYSTLKVQPAELEDSGVYFCASSPGGLADSSYEQYFGPGTRLTVT.

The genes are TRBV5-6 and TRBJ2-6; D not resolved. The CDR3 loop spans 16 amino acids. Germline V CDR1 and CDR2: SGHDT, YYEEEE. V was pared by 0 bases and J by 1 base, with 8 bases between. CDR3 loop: CASSLGALSGANVLTF. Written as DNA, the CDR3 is TGTGCCAGCAGCTTGGGGGCCTTATCTGGGGCCAACGTCCTGACTTTC. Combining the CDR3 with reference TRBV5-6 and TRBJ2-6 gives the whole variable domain DAGVTQSPTHLIKTRGQQVTLRCSPKSGHDTVSWYQQALGQGPQFIFQYYEEEERQRGNFPDRFSGHQFPNYSSELNVNALLLGDSALYLCASSLGALSGANVLTFGAGSRLTVL.

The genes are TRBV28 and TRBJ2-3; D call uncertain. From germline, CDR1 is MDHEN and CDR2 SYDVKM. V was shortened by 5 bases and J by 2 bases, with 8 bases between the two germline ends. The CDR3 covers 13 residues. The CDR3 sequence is CASSPSDTDTQYF. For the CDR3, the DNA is TGTGCCAGCAGTCCCTCGGACACAGATACGCAGTATTTT.

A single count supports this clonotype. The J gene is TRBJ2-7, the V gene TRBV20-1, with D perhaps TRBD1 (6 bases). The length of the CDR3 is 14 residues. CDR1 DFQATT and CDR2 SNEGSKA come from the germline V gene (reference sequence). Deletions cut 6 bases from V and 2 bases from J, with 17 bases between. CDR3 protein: CSAGKDSATYEQYF. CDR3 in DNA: TGCAGTGCCGGAAAGGACAGCGCAACCTACGAGCAGTACTTC.

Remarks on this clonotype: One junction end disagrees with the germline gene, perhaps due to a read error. CDR3 loop: CASSQDRSTDTQYF. In nucleotides, the CDR3 is TGTGCCAGCAGCCAAGACAGGAGCACAGATACGCAGTATTTT. The chain couples TRBV4-3 to TRBJ2-3; tentative D call: TRBD1 (6 bases). The CDR3 loop spans 14 amino acids. The germline V gene encodes CDR1 LGHNA and CDR2 YSLEER.

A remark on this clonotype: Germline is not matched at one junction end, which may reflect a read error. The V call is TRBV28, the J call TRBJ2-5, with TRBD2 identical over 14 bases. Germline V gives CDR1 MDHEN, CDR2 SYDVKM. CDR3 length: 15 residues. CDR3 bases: TGTGCCAGCAGTACCCTGACTAGCGGGGGGGCCCCCATCTATTTC. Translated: CASSTLTSGGAPIYF. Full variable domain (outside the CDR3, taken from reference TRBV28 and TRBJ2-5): DVKVTQSSRYLVKRTGEKVFLECVQDMDHENMFWYRQDPGLGLRLIYFSYDVKMKEKGDIPEGYSVSREKKERFSLILESASTNQTSMYLCASSTLTSGGAPIYFGPGTRLLVL.

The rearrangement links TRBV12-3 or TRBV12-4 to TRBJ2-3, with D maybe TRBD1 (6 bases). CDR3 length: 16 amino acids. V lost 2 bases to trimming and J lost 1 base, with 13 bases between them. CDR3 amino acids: CASSLSSRGGTDTQYF. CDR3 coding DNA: TGTGCCAGCAGTTTATCATCCAGGGGAGGCACAGATACGCAGTATTTT.

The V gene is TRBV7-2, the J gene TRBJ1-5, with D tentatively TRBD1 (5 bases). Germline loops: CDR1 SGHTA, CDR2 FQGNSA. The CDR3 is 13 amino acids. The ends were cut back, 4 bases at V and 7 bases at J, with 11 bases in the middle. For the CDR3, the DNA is TGTGCCAGCAGCTCCCAGGGTTCCCAGCCCCAGCATTTT. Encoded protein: CASSSQGSQPQHF.

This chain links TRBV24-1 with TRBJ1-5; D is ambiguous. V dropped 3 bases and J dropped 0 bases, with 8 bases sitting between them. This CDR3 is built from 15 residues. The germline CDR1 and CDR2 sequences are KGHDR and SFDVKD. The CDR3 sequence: CATSDDNYSNQPQHF. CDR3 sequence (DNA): TGTGCCACCAGTGATGACAACTATAGCAATCAGCCCCAGCATTTT.

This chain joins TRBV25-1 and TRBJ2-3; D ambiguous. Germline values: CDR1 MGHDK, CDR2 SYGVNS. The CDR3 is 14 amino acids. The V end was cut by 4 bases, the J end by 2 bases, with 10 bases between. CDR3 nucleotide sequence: TGTGCCAGCAGTGCCTGGCCCATCACAGATACGCAGTATTTT. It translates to CASSAWPITDTQYF.

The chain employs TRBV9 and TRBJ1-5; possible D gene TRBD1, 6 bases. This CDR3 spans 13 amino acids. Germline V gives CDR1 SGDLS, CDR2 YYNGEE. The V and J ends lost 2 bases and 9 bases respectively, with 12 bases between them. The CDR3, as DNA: TGTGCCAGCAGCGTTGGCCTGGGGGCGCCCCAGCATTTT. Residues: CASSVGLGAPQHF.

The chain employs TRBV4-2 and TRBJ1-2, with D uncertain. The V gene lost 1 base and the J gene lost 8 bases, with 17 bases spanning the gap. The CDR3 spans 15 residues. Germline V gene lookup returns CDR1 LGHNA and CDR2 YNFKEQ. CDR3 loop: CASSQVGEGYRGYTF. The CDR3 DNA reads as TGTGCCAGCAGCCAAGTGGGCGAGGGTTATAGGGGCTACACCTTC.

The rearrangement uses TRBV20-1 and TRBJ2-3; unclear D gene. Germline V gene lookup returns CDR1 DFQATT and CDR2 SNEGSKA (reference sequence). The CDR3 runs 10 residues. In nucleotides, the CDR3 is TGCAGGACCTTTAAGGATACGCAGTATTTT. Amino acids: CRTFKDTQYF.

CDR3 DNA: TGTGCCAGCAGTCCGCAATATGATCAGCCCCAGCATTTT. Amino acid sequence: CASSPQYDQPQHF. The rearrangement links TRBV27 to TRBJ1-5; D call uncertain. The CDR3 has 13 amino acids. Germline assignment: CDR1 MNHEY and CDR2 SMNVEV (reference sequence). V was trimmed by 5 bases and J by 5 bases, leaving 10 bases between them.

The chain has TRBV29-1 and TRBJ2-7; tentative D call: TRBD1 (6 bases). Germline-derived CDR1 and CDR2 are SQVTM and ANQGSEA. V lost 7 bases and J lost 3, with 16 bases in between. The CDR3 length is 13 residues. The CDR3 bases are TGCAGCGCGGTGGGTACAGGGAACTACGAGCAGTACTTC. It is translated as CSAVGTGNYEQYF.

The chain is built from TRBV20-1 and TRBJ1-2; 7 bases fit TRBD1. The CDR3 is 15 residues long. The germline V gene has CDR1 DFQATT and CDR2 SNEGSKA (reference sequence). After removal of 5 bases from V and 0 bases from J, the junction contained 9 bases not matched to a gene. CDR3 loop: CSAFRQGSPNYGYTF. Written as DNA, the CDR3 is TGCAGTGCTTTCCGACAGGGATCTCCTAACTATGGCTACACCTTC.

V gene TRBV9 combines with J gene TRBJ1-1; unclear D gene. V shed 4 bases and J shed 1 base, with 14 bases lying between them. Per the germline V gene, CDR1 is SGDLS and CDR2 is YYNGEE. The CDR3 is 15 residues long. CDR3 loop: CASSSGPARNTEAFF. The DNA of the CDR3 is TGTGCCAGCAGCTCGGGCCCGGCTAGGAACACTGAAGCTTTCTTT. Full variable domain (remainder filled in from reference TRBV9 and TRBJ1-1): DSGVTQTPKHLITATGQRVTLRCSPRSGDLSVYWYQQSLDQGLQFLIQYYNGEERAKGNILERFSAQQFPDLHSELNLSSLELGDSALYFCASSSGPARNTEAFFGQGTRLTVV.

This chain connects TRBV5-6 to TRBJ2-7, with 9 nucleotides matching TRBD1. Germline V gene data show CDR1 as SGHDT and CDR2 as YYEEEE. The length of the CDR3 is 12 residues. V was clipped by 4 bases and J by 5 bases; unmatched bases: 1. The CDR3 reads CASSRTGDEQYF. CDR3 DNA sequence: TGTGCCAGCAGCCGGACAGGGGACGAGCAGTACTTC.